The subject of this entry is one T cell receptor (beta chain). Which antigen it targets is not known. Qualities for individual bases were not recorded, and no much larger clone is one base off. The library came from the immunoSEQ multiplex PCR assay. For the multiplex PCR, a mixture combining 60 forward primers for TCR Vbeta segments and 13 reverse primers for TCR Jbeta segments was used. A multiplex PCR assay on genomic DNA amplified the CDR3 region of rearranged TCR beta genes. The Illumina HiSeq System was used to sequence the amplified TCR beta libraries as 87-base-pair reads. Per the authors' processing: A later analysis tallied 75 million to 95 million unique TCR beta chains across the 640 or so repertoires, and some 12 million of those chains were shared by two or more donors. A nearest-neighbor algorithm error-corrected the raw reads and collapsed the reads into unique sequences, merging closely related sequences to remove PCR and sequencing errors. CDR3 sequences were aligned to IMGT reference sequences to assign V, D and J gene segments. For a sequence to be retained, a match of at least six nucleotides was required to both a V gene segment and a J gene segment. A rearrangement counted as productive if the CDR3 had no stop codons and remained in frame with V and J, and every other rearrangement counted as non-productive. Following IMGT convention, CDR3 was defined as the stretch from the second conserved V-encoded cysteine up to the conserved J-encoded phenylalanine. The earlier analysis of 587 of the donors excluded sequences that lacked an unambiguous match to a single V gene segment. An earlier analysis of 550 to 650 of the donors classified V segments as functional when productive rearrangements were above 56.7% and as segregating when the standard deviation between donors was above 5%. A statistical classification framework was built for diagnosing cytomegalovirus status from the catalog of TCR beta chain sequences. V and J gene assignment, in a later analysis, came from comparing TCR nucleotide sequences with IMGT/GENE-DB human TR gene sequences. In a later analysis, CDR3 sequences and most-parsimonious VDJ recombination scenarios were assigned using the TCRdist pipeline. A later analysis defined each TCR beta chain by its CDR3 amino acid sequence plus V-gene family, and excluded reads lacking a unique V-gene family. A later analysis removed 550 to 650 highly shared, low-generation-probability nucleotide sequences to deal with suspected cross-contamination and a sequencing artifact. A later analysis calculated a clonal expansion index for each public chain from normalized within-repertoire ranks of inferred template counts. In a later analysis, generation probabilities were computed using a VDJ recombination model fitted to out-of-frame rearrangements, and the results were checked against IGoR. Hypergeometric tests were used in a later analysis to score TCR-TCR, TCR-HLA and TCR-CMV co-occurrence, with a repertoire-size bias correction applied to the TCR pairs. A later analysis estimated false discovery rates by permuting HLA or CMV assignments 20 times. In a later analysis, co-occurring TCRs were grouped with DBSCAN, and TCRdist sequence similarity was added when clustering was performed within HLA-allele-positive subsets. Repertoires with fewer than 30,000 or more than 120,000 public chains were left out of co-occurrence clustering, as were about five repertoires with anomalous nucleotide sharing. TCRdb retrieved this table from immuneACCESS and kept in-frame rearrangements only. Not all clones are present; in checked studies, unresolved V genes account for under half, and no reason is known for the remainder. The V and J calls and clone size were taken over from that table, and D and trimming were inferred from the DNA. The sample table lists more than 100,000 clones, around 66% of them with a count of one. In total, the top ten clones hold under 3.5% of the sample.

This record comes from a study of cytomegalovirus exposure and HLA in healthy donors (TCRdb year 2017). General notes on the study: According to an earlier analysis of 587 of the donors, about 179 million T cells yielded approximately 120 million unique TCR beta sequences and 276 Gb of sequence data. A later genetic analysis used genome-wide SNP genotypes for about 60% of the roughly 700 donors, treating that subset as a discovery cohort. The later analysis used no new phenotypic data to find candidate immune exposures, relying instead on TCR beta sequences and their occurrence across donors. To study patterns of TCR occurrence, a later analysis re-analyzed previously published TCR beta repertoires from several hundred donors and added high-resolution HLA genotyping. To decide whether each TCR beta V gene segment behaved as functional or pseudogenic, an earlier analysis of approximately 600 of the donors relied on high-throughput TCR beta sequencing. Typing coverage varied by locus: about 620-640 donors for A, B, C, DRB1 and DQB1; 522 for DQA1; 600 to 610 for DPA1; roughly 450 for DPB1. HLA typing covered class I and class II loci at four-digit resolution. The study profiled the T cell repertoires of fewer than 850 subjects by immunosequencing and related them to cytomegalovirus serostatus. The genetic ancestry cluster associated with self-reported Caucasian donors included 81% of the approximately 410 genotyped donors. The study was designed to test whether signatures of past pathogen exposure could be identified by cataloging public T cell receptors. Roughly five DR-DQ haplotypes were treated as single units for association and clustering because of strong linkage in the cohort. Donor age, sex, ethnicity and CMV serostatus were collected together with the repertoire data. An early release that covered about 600 HLA-typed donors contained about 290 gigabases of sequencing data and 70 million to 100 million unique TCR sequences. Every discovery cohort repertoire had been produced on one sequencing platform. Across some 400 genotyped donors of the cohort, an average of about 200,000 unique TCR beta nucleotide sequences per donor were sequenced, and 15% to 20% of those sequences were non-productive. The study combined high-throughput TCR immunosequencing, statistical association of individual TCRs with disease status, and machine learning to predict cytomegalovirus infection status. Along with the approximately 700-subject first cohort, a separate validation cohort of roughly 110 different subjects was used. The paper as a whole reports these results and caveats: Because some donors lacked HLA typing at each locus, the association tests relied only on the typed subset. CMV serostatus was the only immune exposure information available for the cohort. In vitro tests confirmed that three of the cytomegalovirus-associated TCR beta chains recognize cytomegalovirus antigens. Most CMV-associated TCR beta chains appeared to be HLA-restricted in a later analysis, and the HLA associations seemed to be driven largely by CMV exposure. This cohort had only TCR beta chains sequenced, and the lack of alpha or paired-chain data limited which features could be detected. At a false discovery rate of 0.05, a later analysis linked 16,000 or so TCR beta sequences to specific HLA alleles. A later analysis found that TCR association rates varied across HLA loci, with DRB1 alleles showing the most associated TCRs and HLA-C alleles the fewest. Presence/absence analyses assumed roughly uniform sequencing depth across donors, an assumption that may not hold. Most TCR sequences were seen in very few donors, while some public TCRs were found in many individuals. The study gave a list of roughly 150 TCR beta chains associated with cytomegalovirus. In a later analysis, HLA-associated TCR beta chains showed more clonal expansion and lower generation probabilities than non-associated chains that were equally common. According to a later analysis, parvovirus B19, influenza, CMV and Epstein-Barr virus appeared linked to several top co-occurrence clusters. In a later genetic analysis, fewer N-insertions in productive TCRs were reported among donors in an Asian-associated ancestry cluster than the approximately 670-donor mean. Assigning TCR associations to individual alleles was difficult when HLA alleles, especially DR and DQ, strongly co-occurred. A further reported finding was that TCR beta sequences accurately predicted the HLA-A and HLA-B alleles for most subjects in the first cohort. Because counts were too low, about 18 rarely observed V segments, including chromosome 9 orphons, were left out of the earlier analysis of a few hundred of the donors. An association between a missense DCLRE1C variant and V-gene and J-gene trimming of TCR beta chains was found in a later genetic analysis and replicated in an independent cohort. A group of highly shared sequence variants was considered likely to be a technical artifact of the sequencing pipeline. In an earlier analysis of 587 of the donors, most TCR beta V segments were observed in productive rearrangements about 87% or about 30% of the time, broadly matching IMGT annotations. Correlated functional status among segregating V segments might reflect linkage disequilibrium, but an unknown experimental factor could not be ruled out. In both the original and validation cohorts, the classifier was reported to diagnose cytomegalovirus status with high specificity and sensitivity. The authors suggested that the approach could potentially be generalized to other disease states and immunological phenotypes. Some IMGT-functional V segments, including TRBV6-2 and TRBV6-3, could not be told apart with the 87-base-pair reads, so those segments were excluded.

In total, about 650 healthy bone marrow donors made up the cohort. At the time of sampling, all cohort members were nominally healthy, though unrecorded immune exposures were likely present. The donor tested CMV seronegative and was one of the 352 seronegative cohort members. Every donor gave a peripheral blood sample, and the peripheral blood mononuclear cells from that sample were used for TCR beta sequencing. The Qiagen DNeasy Blood Extraction Kit was used to extract genomic DNA from the blood cell samples. Reading the germline V gene (reference sequence) gives CDR1 LNHDA and CDR2 SQIVND. Spanning cysteine to phenylalanine, the CDR3 consists of 14 amino acids. Here the CDR3 DNA is all that survives: 42 bases in frame from base 1. The trim is 4 bases for V and 3 bases for J, with a gap of 10 bases between the germline ends.

The origin of this receptor is a woman aged 45-65 years in good health and CMV-seronegative. Sequencing used PBMCs. The sequence links TRBV19 to TRBJ2-4; tentative D gene TRBD2, with 6 bases matching. The DNA sequence is given as TGTGCCAGTAGTACCCATAGCGGCAAAAACATTCAGTACTTC. Translated, it gives CASSTHSGKNIQYF.